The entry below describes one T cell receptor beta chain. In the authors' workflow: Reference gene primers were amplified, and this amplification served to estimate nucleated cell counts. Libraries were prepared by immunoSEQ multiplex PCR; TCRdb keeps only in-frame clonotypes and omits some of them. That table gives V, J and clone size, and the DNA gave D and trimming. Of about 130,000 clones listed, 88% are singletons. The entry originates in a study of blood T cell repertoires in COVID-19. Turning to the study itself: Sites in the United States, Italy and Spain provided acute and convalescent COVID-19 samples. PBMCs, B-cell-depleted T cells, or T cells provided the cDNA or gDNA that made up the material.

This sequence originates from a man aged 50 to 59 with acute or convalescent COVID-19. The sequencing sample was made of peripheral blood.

CDR3 amino acids: CASRRQRGGYTF. The CDR3 DNA reads as TGTGCCAGCAGAAGGCAGAGAGGGGGCTACACCTTC. The rearrangement joins TRBV28 to TRBJ1-2; D call uncertain. The CDR3 loop spans 12 amino acids. The V end was cut by 6 bases, the J end by 8 bases, with 13 bases between. From germline, CDR1 is MDHEN and CDR2 SYDVKM.